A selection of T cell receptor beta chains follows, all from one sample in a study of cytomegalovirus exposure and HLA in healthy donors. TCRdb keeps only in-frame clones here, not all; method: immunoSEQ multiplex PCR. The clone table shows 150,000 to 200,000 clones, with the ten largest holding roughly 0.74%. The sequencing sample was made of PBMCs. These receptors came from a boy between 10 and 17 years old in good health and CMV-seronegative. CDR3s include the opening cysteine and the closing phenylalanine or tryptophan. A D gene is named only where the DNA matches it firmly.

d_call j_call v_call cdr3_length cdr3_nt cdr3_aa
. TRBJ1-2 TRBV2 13 TGTGCCAGCGGACAGAGGTCCCTAAGTGGCTACACCTTC CASGQRSLSGYTF
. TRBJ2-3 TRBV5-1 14 TGCGCCAGCAGCCCGGACTCCTCCACAGATACGCAGTATTTT CASSPDSSTDTQYF
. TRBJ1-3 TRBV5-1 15 TGCGCCAGCAGCTTGGGACAGACCTCTGGAAACACCATATATTTT CASSLGQTSGNTIYF
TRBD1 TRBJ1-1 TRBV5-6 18 TGTGCCAGCAGCTTGGCTTTGACGGCGACAGGGCGAATTGGTGAAGCTTTCTTT CASSLALTATGRIGEAFF
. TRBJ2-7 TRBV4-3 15 TGCGCCAGCAGCCCGGGGTGGCAGAGCTCCTACGAGCAGTACTTC CASSPGWQSSYEQYF
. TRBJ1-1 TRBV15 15 TGTGCCACCAGCAGAGATGGGAGGGCTGAGACTGAAGCTTTCTTT CATSRDGRAETEAFF
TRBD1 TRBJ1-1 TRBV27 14 TGTGCCAGCAGTTTCGACAGGGGTTTCACTGAAGCTTTCTTT CASSFDRGFTEAFF
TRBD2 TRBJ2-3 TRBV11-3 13 TGTGCCAGCAGCTTATGGGGGGGAGATACGCAGTATTTT CASSLWGGDTQYF
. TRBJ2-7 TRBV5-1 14 TGCGCCAGCAGCCACCGGGTCTCATCCCTCGAGCAGTACTTC CASSHRVSSLEQYF
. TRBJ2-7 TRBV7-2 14 TGTGCCAGCAGCTTCTTCGGTCAGGACTACGAGCAGTACTTC CASSFFGQDYEQYF
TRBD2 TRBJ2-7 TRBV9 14 TGTGCCAGCAGCGTAGGGGACGGGGGGACCGAGCAGTACTTC CASSVGDGGTEQYF
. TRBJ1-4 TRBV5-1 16 TGCGCCAGCAGCTTGTACGGGGGTGCAACTAATGAAAAACTGTTTTTT CASSLYGGATNEKLFF
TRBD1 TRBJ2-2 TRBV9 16 TGTGCCAGCAGCACAAGGACAGGATGGAACACCGGGGAGCTGTTTTTT CASSTRTGWNTGELFF
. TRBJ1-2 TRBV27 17 TGTGCCAGCAGTTTACCCATGCGGATCTCCGGAAATTATGGCTACACCTTC CASSLPMRISGNYGYTF
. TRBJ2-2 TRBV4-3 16 TGCGCCAGCAGCCCAGCGGCGGGAAGGAACACCGGGGAGCTGTTTTTT CASSPAAGRNTGELFF
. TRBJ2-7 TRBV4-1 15 TGCGCCAGCAGCATAATCCCCGGGATGCACTACGAGCAGTACTTC CASSIIPGMHYEQYF
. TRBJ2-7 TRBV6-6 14 TGTGCCAGTAGGGGGATAGCGGGTCTCTACGAGCAGTACTTC CASRGIAGLYEQYF
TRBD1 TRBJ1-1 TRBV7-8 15 TGTGCCAGCAGCCCCGGGACAGCATTGAACACTGAAGCTTTCTTT CASSPGTALNTEAFF
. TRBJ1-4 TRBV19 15 TGTGCCAGTACCCCCGGAACAGGGTGGGATGAAAAACTGTTTTTT CASTPGTGWDEKLFF
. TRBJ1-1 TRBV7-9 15 TGTGCCAGCAGCTTAGGAGGGGGGGCGGGCACTGAAGCTTTCTTT CASSLGGGAGTEAFF
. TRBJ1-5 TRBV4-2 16 TGTGCCAGCAGCCAAGACGGGGGGACGGGCAATCAGCCCCAGCATTTT CASSQDGGTGNQPQHF
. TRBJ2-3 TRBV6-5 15 TGTGCCAGCAGTTATAGGGGGGGGGTCACAGATACGCAGTATTTT CASSYRGGVTDTQYF
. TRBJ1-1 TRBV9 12 TGTGCCAGCAGCCCACCGACAGTGGAAGCTTTCTTT CASSPPTVEAFF
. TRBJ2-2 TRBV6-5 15 TGTGCCAGCAGTTACGGCGGGGCCCACACCGGGGAGCTGTTTTTT CASSYGGAHTGELFF
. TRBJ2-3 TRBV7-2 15 TGTGCCAGCAGCTTAGGGCTAGCGCCCACAGATACGCAGTATTTT CASSLGLAPTDTQYF
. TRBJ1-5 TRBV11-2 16 TGTGCCAGCAGCCGGGGGGGCGGACAGAACAATCAGCCCCAGCATTTT CASSRGGGQNNQPQHF
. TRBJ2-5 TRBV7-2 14 TGTGCCAGCAGCTTAGATCCAGGGCTAGAGACCCAGTACTTC CASSLDPGLETQYF
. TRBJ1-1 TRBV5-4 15 TGTGCCAGCAGCTTGGGGGTGGCAGGTGACACTGAAGCTTTCTTT CASSLGVAGDTEAFF
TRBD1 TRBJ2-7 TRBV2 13 TGTGCCAGCAGGGACAGGGGCCCCTACGAGCAGTACTTC CASRDRGPYEQYF
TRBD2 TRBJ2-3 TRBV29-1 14 TGCAGCGTTGGTCACAGCGGGGGGCCGGATACGCAGTATTTT CSVGHSGGPDTQYF
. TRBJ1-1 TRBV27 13 TGTGCCAGCAGTTTAGACAGGAACACTGAAGCTTTCTTT CASSLDRNTEAFF
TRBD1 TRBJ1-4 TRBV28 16 TGTGCCAGCAGTTCCCTGGACAGGGGAACGAATGAAAAACTGTTTTTT CASSSLDRGTNEKLFF
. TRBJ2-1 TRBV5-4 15 TGTGCCAGCAGCTTGGTTAGCGGCTCCTACAATGAGCAGTTCTTC CASSLVSGSYNEQFF
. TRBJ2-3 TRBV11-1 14 TGTGCCAGCAGCTTCGTATCCGGCACAGATACGCAGTATTTT CASSFVSGTDTQYF
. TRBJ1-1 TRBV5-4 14 TGTGCCAGCAGCTTCCCAGGCATGAACACTGAAGCTTTCTTT CASSFPGMNTEAFF
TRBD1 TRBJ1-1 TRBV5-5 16 TGTGCCAGCAGCACCCGGACAGGGTGGATGAACACTGAAGCTTTCTTT CASSTRTGWMNTEAFF
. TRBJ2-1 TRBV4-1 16 TGCGCCAGCAGCCAAGATTCGCAGGCCCGTCTCAATGGGCAGTTCTTC CASSQDSQARLNGQFF
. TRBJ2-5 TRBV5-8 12 TGTGCCAGCAGCTTGATCGGAGAGACCCAGTACTTC CASSLIGETQYF
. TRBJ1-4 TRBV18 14 TGTGCCAGCACTGGCCGGGCAACTAATGAAAAACTGTTTTTT CASTGRATNEKLFF
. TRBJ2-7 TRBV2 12 TGTGCCAGCAGTAGCCAGGCCTACGAGCAGTACTTC CASSSQAYEQYF
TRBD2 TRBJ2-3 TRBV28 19 TGTGCCAGCAGTCCGCTAGCGGGGCGGGTCGTAGGTAGCACAGATACGCAGTATTTT CASSPLAGRVVGSTDTQYF
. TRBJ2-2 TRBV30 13 TGTGCCTGGAGACTAGTTTCTACCGGGGAGCTGTTTTTT CAWRLVSTGELFF
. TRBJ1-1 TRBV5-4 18 TGTGCCAGCAGCCAACTACAGGGCAGCCCCACCCTTAACACTGAAGCTTTCTTT CASSQLQGSPTLNTEAFF
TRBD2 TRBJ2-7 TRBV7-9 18 TGTGCCAGCAGCCCCGGGGGGTGGGGCGGTTTGAGCATCTACGAGCAGTACTTC CASSPGGWGGLSIYEQYF
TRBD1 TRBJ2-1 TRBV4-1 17 TGCGCCAGCAGCCAAGGAATAGGGGGCAACTCCTACAATGAGCAGTTCTTC CASSQGIGGNSYNEQFF
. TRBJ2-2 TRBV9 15 TGTGCCAGCAGCCGGGGGACGGTGAACACCGGGGAGCTGTTTTTT CASSRGTVNTGELFF
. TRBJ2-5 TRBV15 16 TGTGCCACCAGCACAAACGCCGGGGGACCCTACGTTGAGCAGTACTTC CATSTNAGGPYVEQYF
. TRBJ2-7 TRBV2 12 TGTGCCAGCAGAGAGAGCTCCTACGAGCAGTACTTC CASRESSYEQYF
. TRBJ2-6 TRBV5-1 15 TGCGCCAGCAGCCCAGGGTCGAACGGGGCCAACGTCCTGACTTTC CASSPGSNGANVLTF
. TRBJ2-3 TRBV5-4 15 . CASSLEVAGGSGVYF
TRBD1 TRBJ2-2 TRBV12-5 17 TGTGCTAGTGGTTTGCGAGAAACCCAGGGGGACACCGGGGAGCTGTTTTTT CASGLRETQGDTGELFF